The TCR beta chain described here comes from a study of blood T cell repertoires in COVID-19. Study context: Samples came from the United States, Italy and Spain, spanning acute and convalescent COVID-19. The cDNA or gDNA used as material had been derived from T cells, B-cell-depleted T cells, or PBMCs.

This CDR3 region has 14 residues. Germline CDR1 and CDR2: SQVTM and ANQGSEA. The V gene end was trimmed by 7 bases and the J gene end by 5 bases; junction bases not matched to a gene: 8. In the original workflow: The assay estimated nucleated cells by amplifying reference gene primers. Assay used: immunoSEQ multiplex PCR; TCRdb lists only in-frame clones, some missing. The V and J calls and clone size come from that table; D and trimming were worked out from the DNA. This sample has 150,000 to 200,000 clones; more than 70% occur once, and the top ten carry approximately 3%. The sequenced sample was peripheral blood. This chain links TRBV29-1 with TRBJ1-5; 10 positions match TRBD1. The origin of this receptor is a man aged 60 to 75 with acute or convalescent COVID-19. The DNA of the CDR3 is TGCAGCGCGGGGGGACAGGGGCAGGATCAGCCCCAGCATTTT. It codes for CSAGGQGQDQPQHF.